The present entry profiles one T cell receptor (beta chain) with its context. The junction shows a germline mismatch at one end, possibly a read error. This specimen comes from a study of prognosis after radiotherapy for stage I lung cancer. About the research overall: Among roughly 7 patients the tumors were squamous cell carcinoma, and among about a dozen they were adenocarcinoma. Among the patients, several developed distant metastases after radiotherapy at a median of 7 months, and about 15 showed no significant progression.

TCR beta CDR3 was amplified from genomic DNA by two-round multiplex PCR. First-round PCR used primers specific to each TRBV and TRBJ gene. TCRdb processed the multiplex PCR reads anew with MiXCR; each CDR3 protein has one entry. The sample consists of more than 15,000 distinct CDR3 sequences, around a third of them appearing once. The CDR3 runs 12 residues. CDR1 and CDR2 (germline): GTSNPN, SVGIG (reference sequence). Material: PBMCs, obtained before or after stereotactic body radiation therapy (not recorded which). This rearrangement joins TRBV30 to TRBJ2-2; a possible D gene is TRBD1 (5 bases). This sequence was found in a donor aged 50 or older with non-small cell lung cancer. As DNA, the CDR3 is TGTTCCTGGTCAAGACAGTCTGGGGAGCTGTTTTTT. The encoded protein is CSWSRQSGELFF.